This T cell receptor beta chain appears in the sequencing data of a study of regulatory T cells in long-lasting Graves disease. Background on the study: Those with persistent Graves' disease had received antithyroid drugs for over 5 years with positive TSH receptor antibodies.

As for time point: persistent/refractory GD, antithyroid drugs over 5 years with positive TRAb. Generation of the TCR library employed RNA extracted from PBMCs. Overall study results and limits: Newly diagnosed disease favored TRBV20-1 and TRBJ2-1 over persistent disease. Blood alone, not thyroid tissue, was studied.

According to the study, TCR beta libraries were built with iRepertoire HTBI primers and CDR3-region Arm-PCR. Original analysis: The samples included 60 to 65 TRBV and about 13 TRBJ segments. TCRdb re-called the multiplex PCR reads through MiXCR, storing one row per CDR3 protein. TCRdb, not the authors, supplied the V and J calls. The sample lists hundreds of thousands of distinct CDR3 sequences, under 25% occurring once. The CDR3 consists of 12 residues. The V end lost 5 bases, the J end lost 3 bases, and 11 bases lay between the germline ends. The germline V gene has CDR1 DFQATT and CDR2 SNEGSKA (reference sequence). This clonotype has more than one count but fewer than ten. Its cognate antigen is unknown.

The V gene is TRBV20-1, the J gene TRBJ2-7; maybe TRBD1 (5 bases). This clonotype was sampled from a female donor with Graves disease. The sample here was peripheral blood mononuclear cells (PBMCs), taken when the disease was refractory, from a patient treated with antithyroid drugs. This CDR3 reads CSAQTENYEQYF. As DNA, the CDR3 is TGCAGTGCTCAGACAGAAAACTACGAGCAGTACTTC.